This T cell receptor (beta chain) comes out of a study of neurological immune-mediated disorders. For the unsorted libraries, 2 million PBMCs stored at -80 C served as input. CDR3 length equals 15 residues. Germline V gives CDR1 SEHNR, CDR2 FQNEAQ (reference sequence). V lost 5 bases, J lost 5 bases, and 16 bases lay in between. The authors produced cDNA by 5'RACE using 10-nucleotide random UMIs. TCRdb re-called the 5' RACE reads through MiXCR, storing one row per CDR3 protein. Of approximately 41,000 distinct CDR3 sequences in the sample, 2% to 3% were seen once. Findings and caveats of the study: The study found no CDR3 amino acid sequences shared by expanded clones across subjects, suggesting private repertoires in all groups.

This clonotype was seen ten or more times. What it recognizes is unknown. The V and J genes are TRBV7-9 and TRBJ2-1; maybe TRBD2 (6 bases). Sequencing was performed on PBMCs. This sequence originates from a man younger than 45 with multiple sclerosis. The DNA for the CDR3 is TGTGCCAGCAGCCTCCAGAACTCGGGGGACAATGAGCAGTTCTTC. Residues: CASSLQNSGDNEQFF.